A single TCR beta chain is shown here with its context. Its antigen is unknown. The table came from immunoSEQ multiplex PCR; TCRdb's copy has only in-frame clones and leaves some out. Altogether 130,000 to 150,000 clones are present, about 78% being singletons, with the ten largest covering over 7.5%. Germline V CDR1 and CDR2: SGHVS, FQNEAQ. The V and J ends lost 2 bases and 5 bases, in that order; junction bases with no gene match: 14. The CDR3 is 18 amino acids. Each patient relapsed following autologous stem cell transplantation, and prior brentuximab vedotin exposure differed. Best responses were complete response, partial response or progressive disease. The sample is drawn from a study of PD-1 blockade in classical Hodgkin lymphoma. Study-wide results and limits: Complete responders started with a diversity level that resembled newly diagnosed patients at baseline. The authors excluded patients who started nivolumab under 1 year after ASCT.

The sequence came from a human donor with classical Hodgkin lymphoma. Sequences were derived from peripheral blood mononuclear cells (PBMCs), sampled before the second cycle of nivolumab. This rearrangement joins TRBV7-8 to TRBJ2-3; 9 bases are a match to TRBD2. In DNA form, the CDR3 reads TGTGCCAGCAGCTTAAGGGGACTAGCCGGTCTTGGGGGAGATACGCAGTATTTT. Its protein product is CASSLRGLAGLGGDTQYF.